This paragraph reports one T cell receptor (beta chain). The antigen remains unidentified. The data derive from a study of blood T cells in healthy people across ages. Study-wide results and caveats: There was a strong correlation between TCR beta diversity and naive T cell percentage. Donor CMV status, an unknown factor, possibly confounded changes in expanded clonotypes.

Germline CDR1 is DFQATT and CDR2 is SNEGSKA (reference sequence). The length of the CDR3 is 13 residues. Trimming at V came to 5 bases and at J to 14 bases, leaving 15 bases not matched to a gene. Primed by a sample-barcoded 5' primer and a J-beta primer mix, a second PCR proceeded for about 7 to 11 cycles. The template-switch adaptor, which had 12 random nucleotides, put a tag on each cDNA molecule. Individual samples furnished no less than 3 million CDR3-containing paired-end reads apiece. MiXCR, run by TCRdb on the 5' RACE reads, gives a single entry per CDR3 protein. The table has approximately 800,000 distinct CDR3 sequences, 55% to 75% seen once.

The chain uses TRBV20-1 and TRBJ2-1; TRBD2 agrees at 7 bases. The source is a man aged 25-45 years in good health. The sequenced material came from blood. The CDR3: CSAGAGWGGMKFF. The CDR3 DNA follows: TGCAGTGCTGGTGCGGGTTGGGGGGGTATGAAGTTCTTC.